Shown below are 26 T cell receptor beta chains from a single sample sequenced in a study of T cell responses to AZD1222 COVID-19 vaccine. The protocol was immunoSEQ multiplex PCR, while the TCRdb copy is restricted to in-frame clones and leaves out a portion. The table lists some 130,000 clones, under 95% of them singletons, with approximately 3% in the top ten. The sample was peripheral blood, taken on day 0 of AZD1222 vaccination. The receptors stem from an adult in good health.

The chain links TRBV28 to TRBJ2-3; D gene uncertain. Deletions cut 2 bases from V and 4 bases from J, with 1 base between. The CDR3 is 11 residues long. In germline, CDR1 is MDHEN, CDR2 SYDVKM. CDR3 sequence: CASSLPDTQYF. CDR3 DNA sequence: TGTGCCAGCAGTTTACCAGATACGCAGTATTTT.

The rearrangement joins TRBV7-2 to TRBJ2-7; D gene ambiguous. The CDR3 runs to 14 residues. V was cut by 1 base and J by 4 bases, with 11 bases left in between. Germline V lookup: CDR1 SGHTA, CDR2 FQGNSA. As DNA, the CDR3 is TGTGCCAGCAGCTTAGGGATGGTGGGATACGAGCAGTACTTC. Translated: CASSLGMVGYEQYF.

V gene TRBV6-5 combines with J gene TRBJ1-1, with 9 bases that match TRBD1. The CDR3 covers 13 residues. After removal of 7 bases from V and 8 bases from J, the junction contained 8 bases not matched to a gene. Per germline, CDR1 MNHEY and CDR2 SVGAGI. The CDR3 sequence: CASNLHRGLEAFF. CDR3 nucleotide sequence: TGTGCCAGCAATCTTCACAGGGGGCTGGAAGCTTTCTTT.

This clone has just a few counts. The chain's CDR3 is CASRVGTDNQPQHF. CDR3 nucleotides: TGTGCCAGCAGAGTTGGGACGGACAATCAGCCCCAGCATTTT. V gene TRBV2 combines with J gene TRBJ1-5; tentatively, D is TRBD1 (5 bases). Trimming pared 6 bases from V and 3 bases from J, leaving 12 bases between. CDR1 and CDR2 (germline): SNHLY, FYNNEI. This CDR3 contains 14 residues.

CDR3 in amino acids: CASSARGPVQPQHF. In DNA form, the CDR3 reads TGTGCCAGCAGTGCCAGGGGGCCGGTTCAGCCCCAGCATTTT. The genes are TRBV6-2 or TRBV6-3 and TRBJ1-5, with TRBD1 matching over 8 bases. Trimming at V came to 5 bases and at J to 6 bases, leaving 6 bases not matched to a gene. The germline V gene has CDR1 MNHEY and CDR2 SVGEGT. The CDR3 sequence is 14 residues long.

This chain connects TRBV12-5 to TRBJ2-5; no clear D. Trimming shortened V by 1 base and J by 2 bases, and 14 bases separated the two germline ends. Looked up from germline, CDR1 is LGHNT and CDR2 is FRNRAP. The CDR3 sequence is 16 residues long. Here the CDR3 reads CASGLENTPIQETQYF. In DNA, the CDR3 is TGTGCTAGTGGTTTGGAAAACACCCCGATTCAAGAGACCCAGTACTTC.

J is TRBJ1-5 and V is TRBV28, with D uncertain. This CDR3 contains 12 residues. From germline, CDR1 is MDHEN and CDR2 SYDVKM. V gave up 8 bases and J gave up 3 bases, with 8 bases separating them. CDR3 nucleotides: TGTGCCAGCGGCAGCAACAATCAGCCCCAGCATTTT. It specifies CASGSNNQPQHF.

The chain employs TRBV7-2 and TRBJ1-1, with 7 bases that match TRBD1. CDR1 and CDR2 (germline): SGHTA, FQGNSA. J gave up 7 bases and V 5 bases, and 10 bases lay outside the gene matches. The CDR3 runs 14 residues. CDR3 in amino acids: CASSAGTVRGEAFF. Here the CDR3 DNA reads TGTGCCAGCAGCGCCGGGACAGTCCGGGGTGAAGCTTTCTTT.

The rearrangement links TRBV13 to TRBJ2-7; 9 positions agree with TRBD2. Germline values: CDR1 PRHDT, CDR2 FYEKMQ (reference sequence). V was clipped by 3 bases and J by 2 bases; unmatched bases: 11. This CDR3 contains 17 residues. The CDR3 DNA is TGTGCCAGCAGCTTGGGGGCACCGGGACTAGCAACCTACGAGCAGTACTTC. Amino acid sequence: CASSLGAPGLATYEQYF.

V usage is TRBV9 and J usage is TRBJ1-1; 7 nucleotides line up with TRBD1. The CDR3 is made up of 13 amino acids. The V gene end was trimmed by 3 bases and the J gene end by 2 bases; junction bases not matched to a gene: 1. Looked up from germline, CDR1 is SGDLS and CDR2 is YYNGEE. The CDR3 reads CASSGDSNTEAFF. The DNA of the CDR3 is TGTGCCAGCAGCGGGGACAGCAACACTGAAGCTTTCTTT.

The chain links TRBV7-2 to TRBJ1-5; D remains ambiguous. Germline V gives CDR1 SGHTA, CDR2 FQGNSA. Trimming left V 2 bases short and J 0 bases short, with 8 bases between. The CDR3 has 15 amino acids. CDR3 amino acids: CASSLMASSNQPQHF. The DNA for the CDR3 is TGTGCCAGCAGCTTAATGGCCTCTAGCAATCAGCCCCAGCATTTT. The entire variable domain, with the rest obtained from reference TRBV7-2 and TRBJ1-5, is as follows: GAGVSQSPSNKVTEKGKDVELRCDPISGHTALYWYRQSLGQGLEFLIYFQGNSAPDKSGLPSDRFSAERTGGSVSTLTIQRTQQEDSAVYLCASSLMASSNQPQHFGDGTRLSIL.

This chain links TRBV7-8 with TRBJ2-2; D gene ambiguous. The ends were cut back, 3 bases at V and 1 base at J, with 9 bases in the middle. The CDR3 totals 15 residues. Germline V CDR1 and CDR2: SGHVS, FQNEAQ. This CDR3 is CASSFFGQNTGELFF. The CDR3 DNA sequence: TGTGCCAGCAGCTTTTTCGGTCAGAACACCGGGGAGCTGTTTTTT. Looking up the rest from reference TRBV7-8 and TRBJ2-2 gives the full variable domain: GAGVSQSPRYKVAKRGQDVALRCDPISGHVSLFWYQQALGQGPEFLTYFQNEAQLDKSGLPSDRFFAERPEGSVSTLKIQRTQQEDSAVYLCASSFFGQNTGELFFGEGSRLTVL.

The V and J genes are TRBV7-6 and TRBJ1-5, with D hard to call. The CDR3 consists of 14 residues. The germline V and J ends were trimmed by 3 bases and 12 bases, with 18 bases remaining between them. Germline V gene data show CDR1 as SGHVS and CDR2 as FNYEAQ. CDR3 protein: CASSLTLGSIHQHF. CDR3 in DNA: TGTGCCAGCAGCTTGACCTTAGGTTCGATTCACCAGCATTTT.

The genes are TRBV2 and TRBJ1-5; a weak D match, TRBD1 (5 bases). Per germline, CDR1 SNHLY and CDR2 FYNNEI. The CDR3 is made up of 18 amino acids. Deletions cut 7 bases from V and 7 bases from J, with 29 bases between. The CDR3 bases are TGTGCCAGCACCCCGATGTACAGGTTCGGGGGTTTGAACCAGCCCCAGCATTTT. Protein sequence: CASTPMYRFGGLNQPQHF.

This chain joins TRBV5-6 and TRBJ2-7, with 7 nucleotides matching TRBD2. Germline loops: CDR1 SGHDT, CDR2 YYEEEE. The CDR3 extends over 12 amino acids. Trimming removed 0 bases from V and 6 bases from J; junction bases left unmatched: 0. The CDR3 sequence: CASSLERGEQYF. DNA for the CDR3: TGTGCCAGCAGCTTGGAGCGGGGCGAGCAGTACTTC.

The genes are TRBV5-1 and TRBJ2-5, with 9 bases identical to TRBD2. Germline V gene data show CDR1 as SGHRS and CDR2 as YFSETQ. The trim removed 1 base at V and 4 bases at J, leaving 5 bases unmatched. The CDR3 spans 15 residues. The CDR3: CASSLNSGRGETQYF. DNA of the CDR3: TGCGCCAGCAGCTTGAATAGCGGGAGAGGAGAGACCCAGTACTTC.

The chain carries TRBV9 and TRBJ1-4; no reliable D call. Trimming stripped 3 bases from V and 4 bases from J, with 4 bases between. This CDR3 spans 12 amino acids. Germline V gives CDR1 SGDLS, CDR2 YYNGEE. CDR3 DNA sequence: TGTGCCAGCAGCGGGCGTAATGAAAAACTGTTTTTT. It yields the protein CASSGRNEKLFF.

The genes are TRBV11-3 and TRBJ2-1; D possibly corresponds to TRBD2 (6 bases). There are 15 residues in the CDR3. The V end lost 5 bases, the J end lost 6 bases, and 17 bases lay between the germline ends. Germline-derived CDR1 and CDR2 are SGHNT and YENEEA. The CDR3 reads CASSDPDYPRNEQFF. The CDR3 nucleotides read TGTGCCAGCAGCGATCCGGACTATCCTCGCAATGAGCAGTTCTTC.

The chain is built from TRBV11-3 and TRBJ2-1, with 12 bases that match TRBD2. The J segment lost 7 bases and the V segment lost 2 bases, leaving 3 bases of the junction unmatched. The CDR3 sequence is 15 residues long. Looked up from germline, CDR1 is SGHNT and CDR2 is YENEEA. CDR3 loop: CASSLLAGGRNEQFF. The CDR3 bases are TGTGCCAGCAGCTTACTAGCGGGAGGGAGGAATGAGCAGTTCTTC.

V gene TRBV28 combines with J gene TRBJ1-2; D ambiguous. The V gene's germline CDR1 is MDHEN and CDR2 SYDVKM. V lost 5 bases, J lost 2 bases, and 15 bases lay in between. The CDR3 has 15 residues. The CDR3 region is CASSPRLGRNYGYTF. CDR3 DNA: TGTGCCAGCAGTCCCCGACTTGGGAGGAACTATGGCTACACCTTC.

The V gene is TRBV7-9, the J gene TRBJ2-7, with 8 bases identical to TRBD2. Germline loops: CDR1 SEHNR, CDR2 FQNEAQ (reference sequence). Germline trimming cut 8 bases from V and 4 bases from J; bases unmatched to any gene: 10. This CDR3 contains 14 residues. CDR3 in amino acids: CASSESGRLYEQYF. The DNA of the CDR3 is TGTGCCAGCTCCGAGAGCGGGAGATTGTACGAGCAGTACTTC.

The V call is TRBV5-6, the J call TRBJ2-7; no reliable D call. V lost 1 base, J lost 3 bases, and 11 bases lay in between. CDR3 size: 14 residues. CDR1 is SGHDT and CDR2 is YYEEEE in the germline V gene. DNA of the CDR3: TGTGCCAGCAGCTTGTTACACCCTTTCTACGAGCAGTACTTC. Its translation: CASSLLHPFYEQYF. The variable domain in full, completed from reference TRBV5-6 and TRBJ2-7, reads DAGVTQSPTHLIKTRGQQVTLRCSPKSGHDTVSWYQQALGQGPQFIFQYYEEEERQRGNFPDRFSGHQFPNYSSELNVNALLLGDSALYLCASSLLHPFYEQYFGPGTRLTVT.

In its sample, this clone was seen once. This chain uses TRBV19 with TRBJ1-5; D remains unclear. The CDR3 totals 13 residues. The germline CDR1 and CDR2 sequences are LNHDA and SQIVND (reference sequence). The V end lost 9 bases, the J end lost 0 bases, and 9 bases lay between the germline ends. This CDR3 reads CASRPHSNQPQHF. DNA of the CDR3: TGTGCCAGCAGACCCCATAGCAATCAGCCCCAGCATTTT.

In its sample, this clone was seen once. This chain joins TRBV2 and TRBJ1-1; no definite D call. Germline V CDR1 and CDR2: SNHLY, FYNNEI. The V gene lost 4 bases and the J gene lost 4 bases, with 10 bases spanning the gap. The CDR3 extends over 13 amino acids. The chain's CDR3 is CASSAQSGTEAFF. CDR3 nucleotide sequence: TGTGCCAGCAGTGCCCAATCGGGCACTGAAGCTTTCTTT.

This clone has more than one count but fewer than ten. The gene calls are TRBV7-6 and TRBJ1-1; TRBD1 is a possible D gene (5 bases). CDR1 is SGHVS, CDR2 FNYEAQ, per germline. CDR3 length: 15 amino acids. Trimming took off 2 bases at V and 1 base at J, with 11 bases between the two ends. In DNA form, the CDR3 reads TGTGCCAGCAGCTTAATGAGGGGAAAGAACACTGAAGCTTTCTTT. Translated: CASSLMRGKNTEAFF.

The chain combines TRBV9 with TRBJ1-4; D gene unclear. The CDR3 loop spans 14 amino acids. Germline V gene sequence: CDR1 SGDLS, CDR2 YYNGEE. Trimming took 1 base from V and 8 from J, leaving 12 bases between them. The CDR3 DNA sequence: TGTGCCAGCAGCGTATATGGGTCAGGCGAAAAACTGTTTTTT. Residues: CASSVYGSGEKLFF.